Sequencing of this T cell receptor beta chain was carried out in a study of cytomegalovirus exposure and HLA in healthy donors. The study ran its PCR with 60 Vbeta and 13 Jbeta primers. Profiling relied on immunoSEQ multiplex PCR, and the TCRdb table lists in-frame clones only, not all of them. This sample has some 90,000 clones, with approximately 78% found just once. Trimming took 7 bases from V and 6 from J, leaving 18 bases between them. This CDR3 has 14 amino acids. Germline-derived CDR1 and CDR2 are MDHEN and SYDVKM. The sequencing input was PBMCs. V gene TRBV28 combines with J gene TRBJ1-1; possibly TRBD1 for D (6 bases). This receptor was taken from a male donor in good health and CMV-seropositive. CDR3 DNA: TGTGCCAGCACCGGATACCTACAGGGATCTGAAGCTTTCTTT. It is translated as CASTGYLQGSEAFF. Complete variable domain (other parts from reference TRBV28 and TRBJ1-1): DVKVTQSSRYLVKRTGEKVFLECVQDMDHENMFWYRQDPGLGLRLIYFSYDVKMKEKGDIPEGYSVSREKKERFSLILESASTNQTSMYLCASTGYLQGSEAFFGQGTRLTVV.